This T cell receptor (beta chain) was identified during a study of cytomegalovirus exposure and HLA in healthy donors (dated by TCRdb to the late 2010s). Context from the whole study: In an earlier analysis of approximately 640 of the donors, around 290 Gb of sequence data and approximately 120 million unique TCR beta sequences from about 190 million T cells were reported. Five DR-DQ haplotypes were treated as single units for association and clustering because of strong linkage in the cohort. Genome-wide SNP genotypes for about 60% of the 666 donors were used in a later genetic analysis, which treated that subset as a discovery cohort. A separate validation cohort of roughly 130 different subjects was used in addition to the 666-subject first cohort. Of the approximately 400 genotyped donors, 65% to 90% fell in the genetic ancestry cluster associated with self-reported Caucasian donors. Typing coverage varied by locus: about 620-640 donors for A, B, C, DRB1 and DQB1; roughly 560 for DQA1; about 590 for DPA1; roughly 450 for DPB1. To predict cytomegalovirus infection status, the study brought together high-throughput TCR immunosequencing, statistical association of individual TCRs with disease status, and machine learning. Roughly 320 gigabases of sequencing data and around 90 million unique TCR sequences made up an early release that covered 500 to 650 HLA-typed donors. The study aimed to test whether cataloging public T cell receptors could reveal signatures of past pathogen exposure. The study profiled the T cell repertoires of hundreds of subjects by immunosequencing and related them to cytomegalovirus serostatus. HLA typing included class I and class II loci at four-digit resolution. Donor age, sex, ethnicity and CMV serostatus were compiled alongside the repertoire data. An earlier analysis of 587 of the donors used high-throughput TCR beta sequencing to judge whether each TCR beta V gene segment behaved as functional or pseudogenic. To study patterns of TCR occurrence, a later analysis re-analyzed previously published TCR beta repertoires from around 660 donors and added high-resolution HLA genotyping. Every discovery cohort repertoire had been produced on one sequencing platform. Across approximately 420 genotyped donors of the cohort, an average of about 200,000 unique TCR beta nucleotide sequences per donor were sequenced, and roughly 17% of those sequences were non-productive. In the later analysis, no new phenotypic data were used to find candidate immune exposures; instead, reliance was placed on TCR beta sequences and their occurrence across donors. What the study reported, not specific to this receptor: A cluster of highly shared sequence variants was judged likely to be a technical artifact of the sequencing pipeline. In this cohort, only TCR beta chains were sequenced, and detectable features were limited by the absence of alpha or paired-chain data. In a later analysis, HLA-associated TCR beta chains were found to be more clonally expanded and to have lower generation probabilities than equally common non-associated chains. According to the authors, the approach could potentially be generalized to other disease states and immunological phenotypes. The presence/absence analyses assumed that sequencing depth was roughly uniform across donors, and that assumption may not be true. Because counts were too low, some 17 rarely observed V segments, including chromosome 9 orphons, were left out of the earlier analysis of 500 to 750 of the donors. In a later analysis, TCR association rates were found to vary across HLA loci, with the most associated TCRs seen for DRB1 alleles and the fewest for HLA-C alleles. In a later analysis, several top co-occurrence clusters were reported to appear linked to parvovirus B19, influenza, CMV and Epstein-Barr virus. Most TCR sequences were observed very rarely across donors, whereas some public TCRs were present in many individuals. A later genetic analysis associated a missense DCLRE1C variant with V-gene and J-gene trimming of TCR beta chains, and an independent cohort replicated the association. Broadly in line with IMGT annotations, most TCR beta V segments showed up in productive rearrangements about 87% or about 30% of the time in an earlier analysis of a few hundred of the donors. A later analysis found that most CMV-associated TCR beta chains appeared HLA-restricted, with HLA associations seemingly driven largely by CMV exposure. The classifier was reported to diagnose cytomegalovirus status with high specificity and sensitivity in both the original and validation cohorts. When HLA alleles, especially DR and DQ, strongly co-occurred, attributing TCR associations to individual alleles was difficult. For the cohort, immune exposure information was limited to CMV serostatus. A further reported finding was that TCR beta sequences accurately predicted the HLA-A and HLA-B alleles for most subjects in the first cohort. In vitro tests confirmed that a few of the cytomegalovirus-associated TCR beta chains recognize cytomegalovirus antigens. The study listed 150 to 200 TCR beta chains as associated with cytomegalovirus. Correlated functional status among segregating V segments might be attributable to linkage disequilibrium, but an unknown experimental factor could not be ruled out. Specific HLA alleles were associated with 15,000 to 20,000 TCR beta sequences at a false discovery rate of 0.05 in a later analysis. Because HLA typing was unavailable for some donors at each locus, only the typed subset was used in association tests. Compared with the approximately 720-donor mean, donors in an Asian-associated ancestry cluster had fewer N-insertions in productive TCRs, according to a later genetic analysis.

As regards this clone: Which antigen it targets is not known.

The cohort consisted of approximately 670 healthy bone marrow donors. At the time of sampling, every cohort member was nominally healthy, though immune exposures that went unrecorded were likely present. The donor tested CMV seronegative, placing the donor among the roughly 340 seronegative members of the cohort. A peripheral blood sample was provided by each donor, and peripheral blood mononuclear cells were used for TCR beta sequencing. Genomic DNA was extracted from the blood cell samples with the Qiagen DNeasy Blood Extraction Kit. To prepare the library, the immunoSEQ multiplex PCR assay was applied. For the multiplex PCR, a mixture combining 60 forward primers for TCR Vbeta segments and 13 reverse primers for TCR Jbeta segments was used. Amplification of the CDR3 region of rearranged TCR beta genes was performed with a multiplex PCR assay on genomic DNA. The amplified TCR beta libraries were sequenced on the Illumina HiSeq System as 87-base-pair reads. The authors' analysis ran thus. A later analysis tallied roughly 76 million unique TCR beta chains across the 550 to 850 repertoires, and approximately 12 million of those chains were shared by two or more donors. Raw reads were error-corrected and collapsed into unique sequences by a nearest-neighbor algorithm in which closely related sequences were merged to remove PCR and sequencing errors. Alignment of CDR3 sequences to IMGT reference sequences was used to assign V, D and J gene segments. Each retained sequence needed at least a six-nucleotide match to both a V gene segment and a J gene segment. Rearrangements were called productive when the CDR3 lacked stop codons and stayed in frame with V and J; all others were non-productive. CDR3 was defined according to IMGT convention as the region running from the second conserved V-encoded cysteine to the conserved J-encoded phenylalanine. Sequences without an unambiguous match to a single V gene segment were excluded from the earlier analysis of several hundred of the donors. In an earlier analysis of several hundred of the donors, V segments were called functional above 56.7% productive rearrangements and were called segregating when the between-donor standard deviation exceeded 5%. A statistical classification framework was built for diagnosing cytomegalovirus status from the catalog of TCR beta chain sequences. In a later analysis, TCR nucleotide sequences were compared against IMGT/GENE-DB human TR gene sequences so that V and J genes could be assigned. In a later analysis, CDR3 sequences and most-parsimonious VDJ recombination scenarios were assigned using the TCRdist pipeline. In a later analysis, each TCR beta chain was defined by its CDR3 amino acid sequence together with its V-gene family, and reads without a unique V-gene family were excluded. To address suspected cross-contamination and a sequencing artifact, a later analysis removed some 620 highly shared, low-generation-probability nucleotide sequences. In a later analysis, a clonal expansion index for each public chain was calculated from normalized within-repertoire ranks of inferred template counts. A later analysis computed generation probabilities with a VDJ recombination model fitted to out-of-frame rearrangements, and checked the results against IGoR. A later analysis scored TCR-TCR, TCR-HLA and TCR-CMV co-occurrence with hypergeometric tests, applying a repertoire-size bias correction to TCR pairs. False discovery rates were estimated in a later analysis by permuting HLA or CMV assignments 20 times. A later analysis grouped co-occurring TCRs with DBSCAN, adding TCRdist sequence similarity when clustering within HLA-allele-positive subsets. Co-occurrence clustering excluded repertoires with fewer than 30,000 or more than 120,000 public chains, plus five with anomalous nucleotide sharing. Imported from immuneACCESS, the table was reduced by TCRdb to in-frame sequences with V and J called. These copies leave out some clones; in studies compared against another copy, an unresolved V gene accounts for under half, and the cause of the remainder is not known. Clone size and the V and J calls come from that table; the DNA yielded D and trimming. The table for this sample records fewer than 150,000 clones. Roughly 3.5% of the sample goes to the ten largest clones.

The sample consisted of PBMCs. The TCR originated in a man between 18 and 29 years old in good health and CMV-seronegative.

The CDR3 protein sequence reads: CASSSTSGDETQYF. The DNA is TGTGCCAGCAGCTCGACTAGCGGGGACGAGACCCAGTACTTC. In this chain, TRBV7-9 is recombined with TRBJ2-5, with 11 bases aligning to TRBD2. The CDR3 holds 14 amino acids from the cysteine to the phenylalanine. CDR3 DNA only is kept here, 42 bases in frame from base 1. For CDR1 and CDR2, the germline V gene (reference sequence) lists SEHNR and FQNEAQ. The germline V end is reduced by 4 bases and the J end by 5 bases; junction bases left unmatched: 3.